A single sample is the source of the 6 T cell receptor beta chains below, sequenced in a study of spatial heterogeneity in lung cancer (dated 2019 in TCRdb). Library preparation was by 5' RACE. Instrument used: NextSeq 500. TCRdb ran its own pipeline on the public reads, namely fastp trimming at Q25 and MiXCR clone calling, and kept in-frame beta chains. Identical CDR3 proteins give one entry, which carries the most common genes and DNA. The sample yields 110,000 or so distinct CDR3 sequences; 11% were counted once. Jointly, the top ten make up about 24% of the sample. What this sample's time point label stands for: blood at routine non-recurrence follow-up after resection. The material sequenced was PBMCs, taken at follow-up. The receptor source for this set is a female donor with early-stage non-small cell lung cancer.

The genes are TRBV24-1 and TRBJ2-1; the match to TRBD1 covers 8 bases. CDR3 length: 15 amino acids. In germline, CDR1 is KGHDR, CDR2 SFDVKD. V gave up 4 bases and J gave up 3 bases; unmatched junction bases: 4. The CDR3 region is CATSDPGQVYNEQFF. CDR3 DNA: TGTGCCACCAGTGACCCGGGACAGGTCTACAATGAGCAGTTCTTC.

This clonotype has just a few counts. The rearrangement joins TRBV27 to TRBJ2-3; no firm D call. V gave up 5 bases and J gave up 2 bases, with 11 bases separating them. The CDR3 length is 14 residues. Germline V CDR1 and CDR2: MNHEY, SMNVEV (reference sequence). The CDR3 bases are TGTGCCAGCAGTCCGCAGGCGTCCACAGATACGCAGTATTTT. It yields the protein CASSPQASTDTQYF.

This clonotype was detected a few times. The chain combines TRBV24-1 with TRBJ2-4; the D is unclear. The germline V gene has CDR1 KGHDR and CDR2 SFDVKD. Trimming pared 4 bases from V and 8 bases from J, leaving 14 bases between. This CDR3 is built from 14 residues. CDR3 amino acids: CATSDPGHLDIQYF. The CDR3 DNA sequence: TGTGCCACCAGTGACCCTGGGCATCTTGACATTCAGTACTTC.

This sequence joins TRBV19 and TRBJ2-1; D may match TRBD1 or TRBD2 (5 bases each). V was clipped by 5 bases and J by 5 bases, with 13 bases between them. The CDR3 covers 14 residues. CDR1 is LNHDA, CDR2 SQIVND, per germline (reference sequence). CDR3 amino acids: CASSWGWINNEQFF. In nucleotides, the CDR3 is TGTGCCAGTAGTTGGGGGTGGATAAACAATGAGCAGTTCTTC.

Worth noting for this clonotype: This could be a read error, since a much larger clone is one nucleotide away. V usage is TRBV7-2 and J usage is TRBJ2-1; a possible D gene is TRBD2 (6 bases). Looked up from germline, CDR1 is SGHTA and CDR2 is FQGNSA. CDR3 length equals 15 residues. CDR3 in amino acids: CANSLGRGNGDEQFF. Written as DNA, the CDR3 is TGTGCCAACAGCTTAGGGCGCGGGAATGGCGATGAGCAGTTCTTC.

The rearrangement links TRBV20-1 to TRBJ2-7; D is tentatively TRBD1 or TRBD2 (6 bases each). Germline V lookup: CDR1 DFQATT, CDR2 SNEGSKA (reference sequence). The CDR3 length is 13 residues. V lost 3 bases to trimming and J lost 0 bases, with 9 bases between them. The CDR3 region has the DNA TGCAGTGCTAGTAGGGGGGACTCCTACGAGCAGTACGTC. Its translation is CSASRGDSYEQYV.